This entry lists 15 T cell receptor beta chains sequenced from one sample in a study of T cell responses to AZD1222 COVID-19 vaccine. Sequenced by immunoSEQ multiplex PCR; TCRdb stores in-frame clones only, minus some. The sample carries roughly 100,000 clones, 70% to 90% recorded once. The specimen was peripheral blood, collected on day 0 of AZD1222 vaccination. These receptors all stem from an adult in good health.

The chain joins TRBV27 to TRBJ2-7; TRBD1 matches at 8 bases. After removal of 4 bases from V and 4 bases from J, the junction contained 6 bases not matched to a gene. This CDR3 region has 14 residues. Germline CDR1 MNHEY, CDR2 SMNVEV (reference sequence). CDR3 nucleotides: TGTGCCAGCAGTTCGACAGGGGTAGGGTACGAGCAGTACTTC. Residues: CASSSTGVGYEQYF.

V usage is TRBV3-1 (or the pseudogene TRBV3-2) and J usage is TRBJ2-5; D may be TRBD1 or TRBD2 (5 bases each). The CDR3 is 14 amino acids. V was cut by 1 base and J by 0 bases, with 6 bases left in between. Looked up from germline, CDR1 is LGHDT and CDR2 is YNNKEL (reference sequence). CDR3 sequence (DNA): TGTGCCAGCAGCCAAGGGGGGTACCAAGAGACCCAGTACTTC. Its protein product is CASSQGGYQETQYF.

For the CDR3, the DNA is TGTGCCAGCAGCGTACGGGACAGGGGAGTTAAGGGGGAGCTGTTTTTT. It translates to CASSVRDRGVKGELFF. The rearrangement links TRBV9 to TRBJ2-2, with 10 nucleotides matching TRBD1. Trimming cost V 1 base and J 8 bases; bases outside gene matches: 8. Per germline, CDR1 SGDLS and CDR2 YYNGEE. CDR3 length equals 16 residues.

This clone was picked up one time. The chain recombines TRBV6-5 with TRBJ2-7, with D possibly TRBD1 on 6 matching bases. Trimming pared 2 bases from V and 3 bases from J, leaving 14 bases between. The CDR3 is 15 residues long. CDR1 is MNHEY and CDR2 is SVGAGI in the germline V gene. CDR3: CASSYAEGQLYEQYF. CDR3 DNA sequence: TGTGCCAGCAGTTACGCCGAAGGACAGCTCTACGAGCAGTACTTC.

The rearrangement uses TRBV11-3 and TRBJ2-5; 7 bases agree with TRBD1. Per germline, CDR1 SGHNT and CDR2 YENEEA. J gave up 5 bases and V 5 bases, and 11 bases lay outside the gene matches. CDR3 length: 15 amino acids. CDR3 sequence: CASSPGTAIGETQYF. The CDR3 bases are TGTGCCAGCAGCCCGGGGACAGCCATCGGGGAGACCCAGTACTTC.

This clone was seen more than once but under ten times. This chain links TRBV5-6 with TRBJ2-7; 10 bases are a match to TRBD1. This CDR3 is 15 amino acids long. Germline V lookup: CDR1 SGHDT, CDR2 YYEEEE. V dropped 4 bases and J dropped 2; count of bases not matched to a gene: 6. In DNA, the CDR3 is TGTGCCAGCAGCGGAGAGGGGACAGGGGCCTACGAGCAGTACTTC. Its translation is CASSGEGTGAYEQYF.

This chain joins TRBV2 and TRBJ2-3; no firm D call. Deletions cut 4 bases from V and 0 bases from J, with 8 bases between. CDR1 and CDR2 from the germline V gene are SNHLY and FYNNEI. The CDR3 is 14 amino acids. In DNA, the CDR3 is TGTGCCAGCAGTGTGGCCCTAAGCACAGATACGCAGTATTTT. Protein: CASSVALSTDTQYF.

This clone showed up just a few times. The chain recombines TRBV9 with TRBJ2-7, with TRBD1 as a possible D gene (5 bases). The V and J ends lost 2 bases and 4 bases respectively, with 13 bases between them. The germline V gene has CDR1 SGDLS and CDR2 YYNGEE. The length of the CDR3 is 14 residues. In DNA, the CDR3 is TGTGCCAGCAGCGTTTCACCCTACAGGTACGAGCAGTACTTC. It codes for CASSVSPYRYEQYF.

This clone was observed a single time. V gene TRBV9 combines with J gene TRBJ2-3; possibly TRBD2 for D (5 bases). This CDR3 region has 15 residues. Between the trimmed V and J ends, which lost 0 bases and 3 bases, there was a span of 11 bases. Germline lookup yields CDR1 SGDLS and CDR2 YYNGEE. CDR3: CASSVASSETDTQYF. DNA of the CDR3: TGTGCCAGCAGCGTAGCTAGCTCGGAAACAGATACGCAGTATTTT. The whole variable domain, remainder taken from reference TRBV9 and TRBJ2-3, is DSGVTQTPKHLITATGQRVTLRCSPRSGDLSVYWYQQSLDQGLQFLIQYYNGEERAKGNILERFSAQQFPDLHSELNLSSLELGDSALYFCASSVASSETDTQYFGPGTRLTVL.

The chain recombines TRBV9 with TRBJ2-2, with TRBD1 identical over 8 bases. The germline V gene has CDR1 SGDLS and CDR2 YYNGEE. Trimming cost V 3 bases and J 4 bases; bases outside gene matches: 5. CDR3 length equals 15 residues. CDR3 loop: CASSAVTGVTGELFF. The CDR3 DNA reads TGTGCCAGCAGCGCAGTGACAGGGGTCACCGGGGAGCTGTTTTTT.

This CDR3 reads CASSQTAYSGNTIYF. DNA for the CDR3: TGTGCCAGCAGCCAAACAGCCTACTCTGGAAACACCATATATTTT. This chain uses TRBV7-9 with TRBJ1-3; D not certain. Germline-derived CDR1 and CDR2 are SEHNR and FQNEAQ (reference sequence). Deletions cut 5 bases from V and 0 bases from J, with 11 bases between. CDR3 length equals 15 residues.

The rearrangement joins TRBV29-1 to TRBJ2-2, with 7 bases fitting TRBD1. Germline CDR1 SQVTM, CDR2 ANQGSEA. The CDR3 runs 13 residues. J was trimmed by 1 base and V by 5 bases; bases with no gene match: 1. CDR3 sequence reads: CSVRTGNTGELFF. The CDR3, as DNA: TGCAGCGTTCGGACAGGGAACACCGGGGAGCTGTTTTTT.

The chain carries TRBV27 and TRBJ2-3; D is uncertain. Deletions cut 8 bases from V and 2 bases from J, with 8 bases between. CDR3 length equals 12 residues. CDR1 and CDR2 from the germline V gene are MNHEY and SMNVEV (reference sequence). The CDR3 sequence is CASGSFTDTQYF. The CDR3 coding sequence is TGTGCCAGCGGATCATTCACAGATACGCAGTATTTT.

The chain links TRBV10-3 to TRBJ1-1; 7 nucleotides agree with TRBD1. The CDR3 totals 13 residues. The trim removed 6 bases at V and 5 bases at J, leaving 6 bases unmatched. Germline values: CDR1 ENHRY, CDR2 SYGVKD. As DNA, the CDR3 is TGTGCCATCAGGGCAGGGGGGCATACTGAAGCTTTCTTT. It specifies CAIRAGGHTEAFF.

This clone has more than one count but fewer than ten. This chain uses TRBV25-1 with TRBJ2-3; possibly TRBD1 for D (6 bases). CDR3 length: 13 residues. The ends were cut back, 8 bases at V and 3 bases at J, with 12 bases in the middle. From germline, CDR1 is MGHDK and CDR2 SYGVNS. DNA of the CDR3: TGTGCCAGCGGGGGCTTGGGGACAGATACGCAGTATTTT. This encodes CASGGLGTDTQYF.